This T cell receptor (beta chain) is from a study of cytomegalovirus exposure and HLA in healthy donors. Germline V gene sequence: CDR1 SGHNT, CDR2 YYREEE (reference sequence). The CDR3 sequence is 12 residues long. V was shortened by 4 bases and J by 9 bases, with 11 bases between the two germline ends. It was with 60 Vbeta and 13 Jbeta primers that the PCR ran. Data came from immunoSEQ multiplex PCR; TCRdb stores just in-frame clones and leaves some out. The top ten hold less than 3% of the sample, which has approximately 190,000 clones, 70% seen once. Among the donors, all were healthy bone marrow donors. Nominally healthy donors provided the samples, though records likely missed some immune exposures.

The chain has TRBV5-4 and TRBJ2-1, with a possible D match to TRBD1 (5 bases). Sequenced: PBMCs. The clonotype originates from a man aged 40-49 years in good health and CMV-seropositive. The CDR3 nucleotides are TGTGCCAGCAGCCTTGACAGCTTTGAGCAGTTCTTC. Translated: CASSLDSFEQFF.